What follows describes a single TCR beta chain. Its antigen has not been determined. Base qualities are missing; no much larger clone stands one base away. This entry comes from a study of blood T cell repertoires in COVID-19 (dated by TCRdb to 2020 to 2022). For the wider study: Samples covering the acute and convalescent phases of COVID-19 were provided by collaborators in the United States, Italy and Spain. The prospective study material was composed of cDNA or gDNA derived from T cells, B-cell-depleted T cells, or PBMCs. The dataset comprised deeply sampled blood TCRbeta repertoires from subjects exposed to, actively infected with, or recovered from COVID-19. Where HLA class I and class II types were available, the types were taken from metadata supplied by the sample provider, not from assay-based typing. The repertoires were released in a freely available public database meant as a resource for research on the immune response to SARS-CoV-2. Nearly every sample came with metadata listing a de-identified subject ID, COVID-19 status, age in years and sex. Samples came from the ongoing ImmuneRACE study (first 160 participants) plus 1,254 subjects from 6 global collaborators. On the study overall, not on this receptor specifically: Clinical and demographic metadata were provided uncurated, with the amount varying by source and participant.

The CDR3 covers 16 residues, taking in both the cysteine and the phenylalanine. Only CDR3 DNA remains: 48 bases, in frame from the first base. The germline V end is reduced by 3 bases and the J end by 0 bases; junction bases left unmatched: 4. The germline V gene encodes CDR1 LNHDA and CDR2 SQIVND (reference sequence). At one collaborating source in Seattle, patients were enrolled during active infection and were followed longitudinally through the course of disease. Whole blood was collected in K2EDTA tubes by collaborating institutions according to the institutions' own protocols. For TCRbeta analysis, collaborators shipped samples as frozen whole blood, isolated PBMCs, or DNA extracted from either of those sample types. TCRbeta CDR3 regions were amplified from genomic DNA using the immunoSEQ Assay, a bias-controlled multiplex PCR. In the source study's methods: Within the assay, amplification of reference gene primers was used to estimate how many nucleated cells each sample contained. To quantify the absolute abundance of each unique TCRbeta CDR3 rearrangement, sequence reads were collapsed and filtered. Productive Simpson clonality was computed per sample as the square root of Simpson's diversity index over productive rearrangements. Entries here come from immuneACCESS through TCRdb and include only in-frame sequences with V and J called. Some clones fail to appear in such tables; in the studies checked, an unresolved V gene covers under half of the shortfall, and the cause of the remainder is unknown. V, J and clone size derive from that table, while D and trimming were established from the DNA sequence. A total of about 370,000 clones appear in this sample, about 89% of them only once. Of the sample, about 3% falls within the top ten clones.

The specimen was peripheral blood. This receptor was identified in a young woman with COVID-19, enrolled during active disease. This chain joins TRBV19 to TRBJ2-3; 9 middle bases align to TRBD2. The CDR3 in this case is CASSIGLAGSTDTQYF. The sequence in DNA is TGTGCCAGTAGTATTGGGCTAGCGGGGAGCACAGATACGCAGTATTTT.